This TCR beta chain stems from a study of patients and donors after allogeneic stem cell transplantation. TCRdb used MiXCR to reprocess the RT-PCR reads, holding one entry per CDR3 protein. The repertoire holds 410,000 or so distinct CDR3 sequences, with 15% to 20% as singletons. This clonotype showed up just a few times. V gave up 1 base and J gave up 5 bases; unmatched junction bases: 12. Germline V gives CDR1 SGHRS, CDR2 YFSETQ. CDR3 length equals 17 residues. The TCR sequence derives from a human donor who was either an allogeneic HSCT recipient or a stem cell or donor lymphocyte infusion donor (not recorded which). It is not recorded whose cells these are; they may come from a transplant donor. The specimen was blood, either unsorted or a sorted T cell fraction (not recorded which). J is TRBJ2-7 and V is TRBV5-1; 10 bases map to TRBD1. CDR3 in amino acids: CASSLTIQRQGAHEQYF. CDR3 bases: TGCGCCAGCAGCTTGACCATCCAGAGACAGGGGGCCCACGAGCAGTACTTC.